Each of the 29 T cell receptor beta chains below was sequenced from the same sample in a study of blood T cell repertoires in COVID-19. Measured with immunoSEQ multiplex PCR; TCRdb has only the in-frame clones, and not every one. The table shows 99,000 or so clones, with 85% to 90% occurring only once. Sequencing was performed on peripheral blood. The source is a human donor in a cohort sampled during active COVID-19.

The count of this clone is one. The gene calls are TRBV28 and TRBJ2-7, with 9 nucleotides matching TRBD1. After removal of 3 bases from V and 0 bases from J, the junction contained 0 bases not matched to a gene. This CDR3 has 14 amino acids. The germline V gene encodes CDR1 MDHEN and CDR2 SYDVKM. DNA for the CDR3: TGTGCCAGCAGTTTGGACAGGGGCTCCTACGAGCAGTACTTC. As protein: CASSLDRGSYEQYF.

The CDR3 DNA follows: TGTGCCAGCAGCCCGGGACAGGGGAGCTATGGCTACACCTTC. Its translation is CASSPGQGSYGYTF. This chain links TRBV4-2 with TRBJ1-2; 10 bases map to TRBD1. This CDR3 region has 14 residues. CDR1 is LGHNA and CDR2 is YNFKEQ in the germline V gene. V lost 4 bases to trimming and J lost 4 bases; unmatched junction nucleotides: 3.

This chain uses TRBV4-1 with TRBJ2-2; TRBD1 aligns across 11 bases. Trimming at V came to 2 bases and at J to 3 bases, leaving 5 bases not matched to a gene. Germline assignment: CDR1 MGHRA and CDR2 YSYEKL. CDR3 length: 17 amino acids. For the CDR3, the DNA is TGCGCCAGCAGCCAAAATGAGGACAGGGGGCACACCGGGGAGCTGTTTTTT. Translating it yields CASSQNEDRGHTGELFF.

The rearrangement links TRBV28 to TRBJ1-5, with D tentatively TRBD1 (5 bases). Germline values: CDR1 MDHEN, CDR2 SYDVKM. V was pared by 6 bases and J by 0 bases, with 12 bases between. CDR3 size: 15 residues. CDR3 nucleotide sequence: TGTGCCAGCAGACCTCAGGGCTATAGCAATCAGCCCCAGCATTTT. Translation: CASRPQGYSNQPQHF.

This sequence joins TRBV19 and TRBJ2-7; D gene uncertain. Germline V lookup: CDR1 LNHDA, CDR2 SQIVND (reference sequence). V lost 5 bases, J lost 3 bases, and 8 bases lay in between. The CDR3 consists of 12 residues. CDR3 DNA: TGTGCCAGTAGTGGCCACCTCTACGAGCAGTACTTC. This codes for CASSGHLYEQYF.

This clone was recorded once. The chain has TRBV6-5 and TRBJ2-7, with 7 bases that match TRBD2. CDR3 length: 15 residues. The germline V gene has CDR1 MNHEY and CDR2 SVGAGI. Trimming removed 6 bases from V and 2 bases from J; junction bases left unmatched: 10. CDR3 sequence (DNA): TGTGCCAGCAGCCACCGGGAGGCCGGAACCTACGAGCAGTACTTC. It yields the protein CASSHREAGTYEQYF.

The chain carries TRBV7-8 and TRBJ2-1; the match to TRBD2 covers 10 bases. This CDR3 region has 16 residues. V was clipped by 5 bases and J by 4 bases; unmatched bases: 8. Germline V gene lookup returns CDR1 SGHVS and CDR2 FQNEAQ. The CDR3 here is CASSGTGTSAYNEQFF. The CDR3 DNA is TGTGCCAGCAGCGGGACCGGGACTAGCGCGTACAATGAGCAGTTCTTC.

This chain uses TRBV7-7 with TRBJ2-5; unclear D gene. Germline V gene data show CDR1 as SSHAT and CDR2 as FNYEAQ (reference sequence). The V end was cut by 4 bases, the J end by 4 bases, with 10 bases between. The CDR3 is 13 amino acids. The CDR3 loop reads CASSSESGETQYF. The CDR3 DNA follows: TGTGCCAGCAGCTCAGAAAGTGGAGAGACCCAGTACTTC. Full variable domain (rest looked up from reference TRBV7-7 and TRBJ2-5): GAGVSQSPRYKVTKRGQDVTLRCDPISSHATLYWYQQALGQGPEFLTYFNYEAQPDKSGLPSDRFSAERPEGSISTLTIQRTEQRDSAMYRCASSSESGETQYFGPGTRLLVL.

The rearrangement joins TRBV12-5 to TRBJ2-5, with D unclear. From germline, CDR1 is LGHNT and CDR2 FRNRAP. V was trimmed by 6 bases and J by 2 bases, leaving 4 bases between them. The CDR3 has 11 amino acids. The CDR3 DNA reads TGTGCTAGTGGCCCGCAAGAGACCCAGTACTTC. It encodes CASGPQETQYF. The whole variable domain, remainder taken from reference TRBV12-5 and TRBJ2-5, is DARVTQTPRHKVTEMGQEVTMRCQPILGHNTVFWYRQTMMQGLELLAYFRNRAPLDDSGMPKDRFSAEMPDATLATLKIQPSEPRDSAVYFCASGPQETQYFGPGTRLLVL.

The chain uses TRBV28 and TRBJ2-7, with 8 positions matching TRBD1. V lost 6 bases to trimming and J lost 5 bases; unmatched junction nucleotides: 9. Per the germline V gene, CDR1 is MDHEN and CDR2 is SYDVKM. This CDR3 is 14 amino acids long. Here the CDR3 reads CASSADRGPNEQYF. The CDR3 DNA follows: TGTGCCAGCAGCGCAGACAGGGGTCCAAACGAGCAGTACTTC.

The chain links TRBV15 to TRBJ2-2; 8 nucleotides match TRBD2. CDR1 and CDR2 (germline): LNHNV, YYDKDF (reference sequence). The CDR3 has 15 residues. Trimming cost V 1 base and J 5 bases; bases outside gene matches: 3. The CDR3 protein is CATSRAGGMTGELFF. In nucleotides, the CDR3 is TGTGCCACCAGCAGAGCGGGGGGGATGACCGGGGAGCTGTTTTTT. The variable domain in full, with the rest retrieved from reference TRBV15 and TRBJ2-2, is DAMVIQNPRYQVTQFGKPVTLSCSQTLNHNVMYWYQQKSSQAPKLLFHYYDKDFNNEADTPDNFQSRRPNTSFCFLDIRSPGLGDTAMYLCATSRAGGMTGELFFGEGSRLTVL.

The CDR3 DNA reads TGTGCCAGCAGCTCCCAGACAGGGAACACTGAAGCTTTCTTT. Translating gives CASSSQTGNTEAFF. The chain carries TRBV11-2 and TRBJ1-1; D may be TRBD1 (6 bases). V lost 4 bases to trimming and J lost 1 base, with 10 bases between them. CDR1 and CDR2 (germline): SGHAT, FQNNGV. The CDR3 covers 14 residues.

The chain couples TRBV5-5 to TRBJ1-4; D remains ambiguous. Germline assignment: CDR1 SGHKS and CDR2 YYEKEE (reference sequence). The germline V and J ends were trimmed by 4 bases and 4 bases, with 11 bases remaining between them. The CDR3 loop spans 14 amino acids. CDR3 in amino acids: CASSQEVVNEKLFF. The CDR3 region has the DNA TGTGCCAGCAGCCAGGAGGTTGTTAATGAAAAACTGTTTTTT.

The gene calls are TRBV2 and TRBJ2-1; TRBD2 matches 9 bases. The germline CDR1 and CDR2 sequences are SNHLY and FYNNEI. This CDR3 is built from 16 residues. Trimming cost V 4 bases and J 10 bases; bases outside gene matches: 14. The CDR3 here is CASSVISAGGPWEQFF. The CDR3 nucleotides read TGTGCCAGCAGTGTTATTTCGGCGGGGGGGCCTTGGGAGCAGTTCTTC.

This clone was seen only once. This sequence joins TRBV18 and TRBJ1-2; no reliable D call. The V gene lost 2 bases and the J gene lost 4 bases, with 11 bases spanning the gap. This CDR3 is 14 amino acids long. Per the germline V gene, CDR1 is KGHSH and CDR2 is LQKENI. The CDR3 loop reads CASSPGPAVYGYTF. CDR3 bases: TGTGCCAGCTCACCAGGGCCAGCCGTCTATGGCTACACCTTC. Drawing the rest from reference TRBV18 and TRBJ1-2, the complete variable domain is NAGVMQNPRHLVRRRGQEARLRCSPMKGHSHVYWYRQLPEEGLKFMVYLQKENIIDESGMPKERFSAEFPKEGPSILRIQQVVRGDSAAYFCASSPGPAVYGYTFGSGTRLTVV.

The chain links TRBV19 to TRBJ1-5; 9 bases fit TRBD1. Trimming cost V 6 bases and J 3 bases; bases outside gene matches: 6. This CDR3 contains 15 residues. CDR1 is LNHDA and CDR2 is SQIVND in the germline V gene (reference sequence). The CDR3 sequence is CASRTGQGANQPQHF. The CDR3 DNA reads TGTGCCAGTAGAACGGGACAGGGAGCCAATCAGCCCCAGCATTTT.

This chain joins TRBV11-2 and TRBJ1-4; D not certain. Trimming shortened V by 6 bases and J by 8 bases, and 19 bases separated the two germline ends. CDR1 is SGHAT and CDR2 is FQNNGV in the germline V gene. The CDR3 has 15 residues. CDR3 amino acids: CASRATRSSFEKLFF. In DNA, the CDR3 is TGTGCCAGCAGAGCAACCCGATCGAGCTTCGAAAAACTGTTTTTT.

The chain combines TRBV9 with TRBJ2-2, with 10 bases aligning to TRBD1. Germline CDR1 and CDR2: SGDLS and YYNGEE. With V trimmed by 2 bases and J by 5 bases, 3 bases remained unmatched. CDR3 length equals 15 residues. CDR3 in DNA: TGTGCCAGCAGCGTGACAGGGGGCGGAACCGGGGAGCTGTTTTTT. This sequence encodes CASSVTGGGTGELFF. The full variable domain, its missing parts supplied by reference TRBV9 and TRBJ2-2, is DSGVTQTPKHLITATGQRVTLRCSPRSGDLSVYWYQQSLDQGLQFLIQYYNGEERAKGNILERFSAQQFPDLHSELNLSSLELGDSALYFCASSVTGGGTGELFFGEGSRLTVL.

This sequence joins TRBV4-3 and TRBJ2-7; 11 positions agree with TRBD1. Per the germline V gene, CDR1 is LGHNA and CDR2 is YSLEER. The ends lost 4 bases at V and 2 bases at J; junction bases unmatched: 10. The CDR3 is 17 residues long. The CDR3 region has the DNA TGCGCCAGCAGCCGGATCGTGAGGGGACAGGGGGCCTACGAGCAGTACTTC. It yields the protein CASSRIVRGQGAYEQYF.

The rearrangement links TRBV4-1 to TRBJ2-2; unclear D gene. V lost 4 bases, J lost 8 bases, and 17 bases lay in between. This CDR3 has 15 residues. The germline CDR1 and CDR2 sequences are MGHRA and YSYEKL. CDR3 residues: CASSLHSPEAGELFF. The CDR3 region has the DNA TGCGCCAGCAGCCTCCACTCACCAGAGGCGGGGGAGCTGTTTTTT.

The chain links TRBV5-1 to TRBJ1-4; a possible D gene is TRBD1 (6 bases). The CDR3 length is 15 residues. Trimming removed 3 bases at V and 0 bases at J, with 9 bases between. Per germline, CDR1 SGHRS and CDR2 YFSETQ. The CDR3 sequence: CASSSDSATNEKLFF. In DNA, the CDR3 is TGCGCCAGCAGCTCGGACAGTGCAACTAATGAAAAACTGTTTTTT.

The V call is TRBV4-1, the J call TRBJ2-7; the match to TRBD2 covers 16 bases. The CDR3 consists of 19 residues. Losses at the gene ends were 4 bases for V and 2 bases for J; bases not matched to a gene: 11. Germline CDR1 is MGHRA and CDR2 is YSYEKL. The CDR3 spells CASSLPGLAGGSIPYEQYF. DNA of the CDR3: TGCGCCAGCAGCCTACCGGGACTAGCGGGAGGGTCGATCCCCTACGAGCAGTACTTC.

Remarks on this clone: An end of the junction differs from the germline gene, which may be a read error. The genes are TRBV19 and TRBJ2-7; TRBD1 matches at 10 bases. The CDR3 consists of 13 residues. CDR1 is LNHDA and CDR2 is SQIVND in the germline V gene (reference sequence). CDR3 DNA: TGTGCCAGTAGTATAGTCCTCGGACAGGGGGAGAACTTC. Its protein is CASSIVLGQGENF.

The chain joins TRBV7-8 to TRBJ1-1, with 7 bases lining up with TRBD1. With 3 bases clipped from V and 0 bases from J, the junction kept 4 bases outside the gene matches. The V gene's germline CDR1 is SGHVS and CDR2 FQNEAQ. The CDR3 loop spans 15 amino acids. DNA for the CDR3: TGTGCCAGCAGCTTTAGACAGGGCCTGAACACTGAAGCTTTCTTT. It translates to CASSFRQGLNTEAFF.

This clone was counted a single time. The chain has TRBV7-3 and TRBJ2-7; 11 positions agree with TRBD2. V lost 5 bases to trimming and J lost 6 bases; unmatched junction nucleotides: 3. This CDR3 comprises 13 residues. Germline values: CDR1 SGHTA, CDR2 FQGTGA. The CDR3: CASSPGTSGEQYF. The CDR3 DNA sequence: TGTGCCAGCAGCCCCGGGACTAGCGGCGAGCAGTACTTC.

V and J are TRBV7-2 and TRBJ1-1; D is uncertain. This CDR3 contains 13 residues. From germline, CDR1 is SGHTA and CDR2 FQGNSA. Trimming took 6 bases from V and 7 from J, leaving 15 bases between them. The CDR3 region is CASRTTPRREAFF. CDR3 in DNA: TGTGCCAGCAGAACCACCCCGAGGCGTGAAGCTTTCTTT.

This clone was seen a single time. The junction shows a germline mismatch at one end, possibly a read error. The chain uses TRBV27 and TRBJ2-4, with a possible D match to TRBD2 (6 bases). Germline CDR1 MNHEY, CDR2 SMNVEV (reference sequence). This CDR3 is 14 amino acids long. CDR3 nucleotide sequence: TGTGCCAGCAGGGCCGGGTTGGCCTCAGGGACTTACATCTTC. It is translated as CASRAGLASGTYIF.

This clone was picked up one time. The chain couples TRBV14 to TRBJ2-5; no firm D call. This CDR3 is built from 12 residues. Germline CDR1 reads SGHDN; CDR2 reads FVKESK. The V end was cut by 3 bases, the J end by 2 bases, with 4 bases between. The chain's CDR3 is CASSQQQETQYF. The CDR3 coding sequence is TGTGCCAGCAGCCAGCAGCAAGAGACCCAGTACTTC.

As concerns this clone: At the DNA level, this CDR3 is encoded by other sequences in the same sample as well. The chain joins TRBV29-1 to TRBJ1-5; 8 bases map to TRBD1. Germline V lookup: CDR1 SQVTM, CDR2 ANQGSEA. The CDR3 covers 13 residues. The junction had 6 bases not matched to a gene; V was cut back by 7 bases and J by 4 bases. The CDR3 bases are TGCAGCGCGACGACAGGGGTAAATCAGCCCCAGCATTTT. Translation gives CSATTGVNQPQHF.